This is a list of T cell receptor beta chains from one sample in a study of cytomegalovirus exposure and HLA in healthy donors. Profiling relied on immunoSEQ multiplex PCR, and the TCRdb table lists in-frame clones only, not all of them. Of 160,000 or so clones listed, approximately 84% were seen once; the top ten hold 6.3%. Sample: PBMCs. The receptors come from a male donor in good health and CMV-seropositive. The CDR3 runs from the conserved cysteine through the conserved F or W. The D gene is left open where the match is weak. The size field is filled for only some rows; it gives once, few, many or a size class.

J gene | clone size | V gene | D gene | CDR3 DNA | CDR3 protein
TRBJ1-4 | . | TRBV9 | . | TGTCCAAGGGATGGGGGCGCAGAAAAACTGTTTTTT | CPRDGGAEKLFF
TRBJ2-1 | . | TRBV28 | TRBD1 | TGTGCCAGCAGCTCTCCCGGACAGGGGGCAAGCAATGAGCAGTTCTTC | CASSSPGQGASNEQFF
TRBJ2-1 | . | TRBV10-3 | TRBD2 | TGTGCCATCAGCGGAGCGGGAACCCGGGGGAATGAGCAGTTCTTC | CAISGAGTRGNEQFF
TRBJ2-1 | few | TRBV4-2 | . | TGTGCCAGCAGCCAAGGGTCTAGAGACAATGAGCAGTTCTTC | CASSQGSRDNEQFF
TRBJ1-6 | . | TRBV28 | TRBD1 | TGTGCCAGCAGTTTCGACAGGGGAAATTCACCCCTCCACTTT | CASSFDRGNSPLHF
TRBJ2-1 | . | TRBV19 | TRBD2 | TGTGCCAGTAGTATAGAACCTAGCGGGAGGGGGGTAGGAGGGGATGAGCAGTTCTTC | CASSIEPSGRGVGGDEQFF
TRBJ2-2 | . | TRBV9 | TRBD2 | TGTGCCAGCAGCGTAGCCGGGGGGGGGACCGGGGAGCTGTTTTTT | CASSVAGGGTGELFF
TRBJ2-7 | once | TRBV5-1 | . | TGCGCCAGCAGCTTGGGACAGCTCCGGAGACAGTACTTC | CASSLGQLRRQYF
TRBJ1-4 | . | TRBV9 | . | TGTGCCAGCAGTGCCGAGGGCCTTGGGTATGAAAAACTGTTTTTT | CASSAEGLGYEKLFF
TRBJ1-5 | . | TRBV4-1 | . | TGCGCCAGCAGCCAAGAAGGAGGCAATCAGCCCCAGCATTTT | CASSQEGGNQPQHF
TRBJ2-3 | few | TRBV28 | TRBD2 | TGTGCCAGCAGGACTAGCGGTACTACGCAGTATTTT | CASRTSGTTQYF
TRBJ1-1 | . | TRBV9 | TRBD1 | TGTGCCAGCAGCGACCACGGGACAGCCAACACTGAAGCTTTCTTT | CASSDHGTANTEAFF
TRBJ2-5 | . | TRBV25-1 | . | TGTGCCAGCAGCGACCCGAGGGAGACCCAGTACTTC | CASSDPRETQYF
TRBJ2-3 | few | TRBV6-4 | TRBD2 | TGTGCCAGCAGTCTTTCTAGCGGCCCCACAGATACGCAGTATTTT | CASSLSSGPTDTQYF
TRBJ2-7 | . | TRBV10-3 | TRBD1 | TGTGCCATCAGTTCTCCGACAGGGAACCCCTACGAGCAGTACTTC | CAISSPTGNPYEQYF